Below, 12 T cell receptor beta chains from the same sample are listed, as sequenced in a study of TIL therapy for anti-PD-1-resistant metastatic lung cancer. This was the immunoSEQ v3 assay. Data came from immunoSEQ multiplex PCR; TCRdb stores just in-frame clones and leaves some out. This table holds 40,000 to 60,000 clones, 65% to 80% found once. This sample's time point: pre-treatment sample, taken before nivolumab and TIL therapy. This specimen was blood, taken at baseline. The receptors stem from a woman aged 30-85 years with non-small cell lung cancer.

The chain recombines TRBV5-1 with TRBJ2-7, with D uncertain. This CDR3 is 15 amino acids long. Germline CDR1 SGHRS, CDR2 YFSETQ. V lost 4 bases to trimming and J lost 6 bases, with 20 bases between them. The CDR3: CASSPLGRDSGEQYF. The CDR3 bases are TGCGCCAGCAGCCCCCTGGGTAGAGATTCTGGCGAGCAGTACTTC.

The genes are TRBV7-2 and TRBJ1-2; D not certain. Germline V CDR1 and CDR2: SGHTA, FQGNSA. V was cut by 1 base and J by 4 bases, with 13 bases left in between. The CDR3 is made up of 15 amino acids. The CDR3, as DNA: TGTGCCAGCAGCTTAGAACGGTTGAGCGTCTATGGCTACACCTTC. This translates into CASSLERLSVYGYTF.

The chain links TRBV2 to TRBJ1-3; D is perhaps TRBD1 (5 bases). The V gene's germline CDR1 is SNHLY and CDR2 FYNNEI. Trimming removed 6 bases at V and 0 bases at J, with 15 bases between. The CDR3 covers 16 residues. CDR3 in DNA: TGTGCCAGCAGCCTACCCGGGACGAACTCTGGAAACACCATATATTTT. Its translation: CASSLPGTNSGNTIYF.

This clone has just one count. CDR3 in amino acids: CASSLGTNTYNEQFF. The CDR3 DNA is TGTGCCAGCAGCTTAGGAACCAATACCTACAATGAGCAGTTCTTC. The chain couples TRBV5-8 to TRBJ2-1; the D is unclear. CDR3 length: 15 residues. Trimming removed 2 bases from V and 2 bases from J, with 11 bases in between. Germline V gene sequence: CDR1 SGHTS, CDR2 YDEGEE.

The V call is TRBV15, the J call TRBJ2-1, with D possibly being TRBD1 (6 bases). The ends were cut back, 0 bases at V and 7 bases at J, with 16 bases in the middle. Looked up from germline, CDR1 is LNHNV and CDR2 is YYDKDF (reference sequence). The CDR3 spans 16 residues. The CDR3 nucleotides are TGTGCCACCAGCAGAGATTACAGGGCAGGTTCGAATGAGCAGTTCTTC. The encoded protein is CATSRDYRAGSNEQFF.

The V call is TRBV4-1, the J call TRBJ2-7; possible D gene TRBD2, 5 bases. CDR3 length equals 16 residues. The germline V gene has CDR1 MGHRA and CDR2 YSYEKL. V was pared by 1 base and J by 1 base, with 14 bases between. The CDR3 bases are TGCGCCAGCAGCCAAGGTGGGCTAGCTCCTTCCTACGAGCAGTACTTC. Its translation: CASSQGGLAPSYEQYF.

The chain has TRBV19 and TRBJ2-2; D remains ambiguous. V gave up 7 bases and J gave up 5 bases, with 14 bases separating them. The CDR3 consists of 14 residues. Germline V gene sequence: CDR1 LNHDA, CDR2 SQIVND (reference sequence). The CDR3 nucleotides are TGTGCCAGTAATCCCCTCGGGCCGACCGGGGAGCTGTTTTTT. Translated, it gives CASNPLGPTGELFF.

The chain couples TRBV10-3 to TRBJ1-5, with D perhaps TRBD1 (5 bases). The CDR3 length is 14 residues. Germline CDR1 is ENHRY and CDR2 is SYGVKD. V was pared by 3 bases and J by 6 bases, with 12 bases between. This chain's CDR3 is CAISDSGGGQPQHF. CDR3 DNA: TGTGCCATCAGTGACTCGGGGGGGGGTCAGCCCCAGCATTTT.

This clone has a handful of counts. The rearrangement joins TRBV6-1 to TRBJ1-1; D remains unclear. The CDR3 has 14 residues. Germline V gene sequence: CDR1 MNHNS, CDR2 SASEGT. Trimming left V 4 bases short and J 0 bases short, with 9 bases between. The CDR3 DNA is TGTGCCAGCAGTGTTGGGCAGCTGAACACTGAAGCTTTCTTT. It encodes CASSVGQLNTEAFF.

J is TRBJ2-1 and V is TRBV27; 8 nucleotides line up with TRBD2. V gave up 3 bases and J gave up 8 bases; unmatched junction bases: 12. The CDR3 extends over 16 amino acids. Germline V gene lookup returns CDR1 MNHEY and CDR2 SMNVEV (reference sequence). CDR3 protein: CASSFLSGSATDEQFF. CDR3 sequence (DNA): TGTGCCAGCAGTTTTTTGAGCGGGAGTGCGACGGATGAGCAGTTCTTC.

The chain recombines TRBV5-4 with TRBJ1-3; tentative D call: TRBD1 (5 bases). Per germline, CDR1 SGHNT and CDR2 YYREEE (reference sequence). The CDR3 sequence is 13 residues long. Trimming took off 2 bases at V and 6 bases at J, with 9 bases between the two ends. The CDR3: CASSFGGENTIYF. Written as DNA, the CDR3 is TGTGCCAGCAGCTTTGGGGGGGAAAACACCATATATTTT. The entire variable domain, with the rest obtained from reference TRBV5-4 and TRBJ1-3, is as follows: ETGVTQSPTHLIKTRGQQVTLRCSSQSGHNTVSWYQQALGQGPQFIFQYYREEENGRGNFPPRFSGLQFPNYSSELNVNALELDDSALYLCASSFGGENTIYFGEGSWLTVV.

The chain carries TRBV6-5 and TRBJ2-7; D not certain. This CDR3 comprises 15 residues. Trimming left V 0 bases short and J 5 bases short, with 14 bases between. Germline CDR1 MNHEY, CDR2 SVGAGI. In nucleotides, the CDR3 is TGTGCCAGCAGTTACTCCCGCGGCCCATCCGACGAGCAGTACTTC. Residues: CASSYSRGPSDEQYF.